This T cell receptor beta chain emerged from a study of blood T cell repertoires in COVID-19. Generated by immunoSEQ multiplex PCR, the TCRdb table keeps only in-frame clones and is missing some. The sample yields 100,000 to 150,000 clones, 80% seen once. This CDR3 contains 15 residues. Between the trimmed V and J ends, which lost 2 bases and 0 bases, there was a span of 10 bases. Germline V gives CDR1 LGHDT, CDR2 YNNKEL (reference sequence). The specimen sequenced was peripheral blood. The V call is TRBV3-1 (or the pseudogene TRBV3-2), the J call TRBJ1-1; no clear D. The TCR sequence derives from a man aged 70 or older with acute or convalescent COVID-19. The CDR3 loop reads CASSQSDVLNTEAFF. CDR3 coding DNA: TGTGCCAGCAGCCAATCAGATGTTTTGAACACTGAAGCTTTCTTT.